The text below deals with one T cell receptor (beta chain). The CDR3 loop spans 14 amino acids. Germline CDR1 SQVTM, CDR2 ANQGSEA. The sample is drawn from a study of T cell clonotyping in hematopoietic cell transplantation. Assay: immunoSEQ multiplex PCR; the TCRdb copy retains only in-frame clones and omits some. The sample holds 5,000 to 6,500 clones; 85% to 90% are singletons and the top ten take more than 12%. This sequence joins TRBV29-1 and TRBJ1-6; D remains ambiguous. Sequences were derived from peripheral blood mononuclear cells, sampled 180 days after allogeneic stem cell transplant. This clonotype was obtained from a female patient aged 50-59 years who had an allogeneic stem cell transplant from an unrelated donor, so the T cells may come from the graft donor. Some clones in this sample may be carry-over from other donors' samples. The CDR3 loop reads CGTRDGSYNSPLHF. CDR3 nucleotides: TGCGGCACGCGGGATGGGTCCTATAATTCACCCCTCCACTTT.